Below are 24 T cell receptor beta chains sequenced from a single sample in a study of T-cell reconstitution after alpha-beta-depleted transplantation in children. This sample's TCRbeta library carried unique molecular identifier barcodes. Via MiXCR, TCRdb re-called the PCR reads, giving one row per CDR3 protein. The sample contains about 980,000 distinct CDR3 sequences, about 29% of which appear only once. The sequencing used PBMCs, mostly from graft donor cells, collected 360 days after TCRalphabeta/CD19-depleted stem cell transplant. These receptors all stem from a boy under two years old who had a stem cell transplant for SCID, so the T cells may come from the graft donor.

The V and J genes are TRBV5-5 and TRBJ1-2; 9 bases match TRBD1. V shed 4 bases, J shed 4 bases, and the junction held 8 bases outside the gene matches. Germline lookup yields CDR1 SGHKS and CDR2 YYEKEE (reference sequence). The CDR3 length is 15 residues. The chain's CDR3 is CASSRATGGGYGYTF. The DNA for the CDR3 is TGTGCCAGCAGCAGAGCCACAGGGGGCGGCTATGGCTACACCTTC.

This chain connects TRBV4-1 to TRBJ1-4; D is ambiguous. With 1 base removed from V and 4 bases from J, the gap between germline ends came to 7 bases. The CDR3 has 14 residues. Looked up from germline, CDR1 is MGHRA and CDR2 is YSYEKL. This CDR3 is CASSQVGINEKLFF. CDR3 DNA sequence: TGCGCCAGCAGCCAAGTGGGGATTAATGAAAAACTGTTTTTT.

V is TRBV4-2 and J is TRBJ2-1, with 8 bases matching TRBD2. V lost 1 base to trimming and J lost 3 bases; unmatched junction nucleotides: 17. The CDR3 sequence is 20 residues long. CDR1 LGHNA and CDR2 YNFKEQ come from the germline V gene. CDR3 loop: CASSQGLGVTSGGVYNEQFF. Here the CDR3 DNA reads TGTGCCAGCAGCCAAGGACTTGGGGTGACGAGCGGGGGAGTCTACAATGAGCAGTTCTTC.

This clonotype was seen more than once but under ten times. The V gene is TRBV5-5, the J gene TRBJ2-2; D gene unclear. The length of the CDR3 is 13 residues. The germline V gene encodes CDR1 SGHKS and CDR2 YYEKEE (reference sequence). The germline V and J ends were trimmed by 6 bases and 3 bases, with 9 bases remaining between them. This chain's CDR3 is CASTERDTGELFF. DNA of the CDR3: TGTGCCAGCACAGAAAGGGACACCGGGGAGCTGTTTTTT.

The chain has TRBV5-1 and TRBJ2-7; 7 nucleotides match TRBD1. This CDR3 is 16 amino acids long. Germline-derived CDR1 and CDR2 are SGHRS and YFSETQ. The V segment lost 0 bases and the J segment 3 bases; nucleotides outside the gene matches: 9. The CDR3 is CASSLGVDRVIYEQYF. The CDR3 coding sequence is TGCGCCAGCAGCTTGGGTGTTGACAGGGTTATCTACGAGCAGTACTTC.

V and J are TRBV18 and TRBJ1-2, with D maybe TRBD1 (6 bases). CDR3 length equals 14 residues. In germline, CDR1 is KGHSH, CDR2 LQKENI. Trimming pared 0 bases from V and 14 bases from J, leaving 19 bases between. The CDR3 spells CASSPPWDTLLTTF. As DNA, the CDR3 is TGTGCCAGCTCACCACCGTGGGACACATTATTAACAACCTTC.

For the CDR3, the DNA is TGCAGCGTGGACACAGCGGGGGGGCCATCTGATACGCAGTATTTT. This gives the protein CSVDTAGGPSDTQYF. The chain uses TRBV29-1 and TRBJ2-3, with 10 bases matching TRBD2. The CDR3 sequence is 15 residues long. In germline, CDR1 is SQVTM, CDR2 ANQGSEA. The trim removed 6 bases at V and 6 bases at J, leaving 12 bases unmatched.

The rearrangement joins TRBV29-1 to TRBJ2-5, with D hard to call. Germline V gene sequence: CDR1 SQVTM, CDR2 ANQGSEA. V lost 7 bases, J lost 4 bases, and 10 bases lay in between. The CDR3 is made up of 11 amino acids. The CDR3 region has the DNA TGCAGCGGCTGGAAGGGAGAGACCCAGTACTTC. Protein: CSGWKGETQYF.

This sequence joins TRBV7-8 and TRBJ2-5, with 8 positions matching TRBD1. The V gene end was trimmed by 7 bases and the J gene end by 7 bases; junction bases not matched to a gene: 14. Germline V lookup: CDR1 SGHVS, CDR2 FQNEAQ. The CDR3 is 15 residues long. The CDR3 region is CASTFLPTGEATQYF. The DNA of the CDR3 is TGTGCCAGCACCTTCCTCCCGACAGGGGAGGCGACCCAGTACTTC.

The V call is TRBV6-1, the J call TRBJ2-1; D gene uncertain. The CDR3 length is 15 residues. Germline V gene sequence: CDR1 MNHNS, CDR2 SASEGT. Trimming pared 7 bases from V and 0 bases from J, leaving 13 bases between. CDR3 protein: CASNPADSSYNEQFF. In DNA form, the CDR3 reads TGTGCCAGCAACCCTGCTGATAGCTCCTACAATGAGCAGTTCTTC.

The V and J genes are TRBV7-9 and TRBJ2-7; maybe TRBD1 (6 bases). The CDR3 has 16 amino acids. The germline CDR1 and CDR2 sequences are SEHNR and FQNEAQ (reference sequence). V lost 5 bases to trimming and J lost 3 bases, with 20 bases between them. This CDR3 is CASSPTSGATFYEQYF. The CDR3 nucleotides read TGTGCCAGCAGCCCGACCTCAGGGGCCACTTTCTACGAGCAGTACTTC.

This clonotype was counted once. This chain links TRBV2 with TRBJ2-7; D not resolved. CDR1 and CDR2 (germline): SNHLY, FYNNEI. The CDR3 extends over 12 amino acids. Between the trimmed V and J ends, which lost 7 bases and 4 bases, there was a span of 11 bases. CDR3 DNA sequence: TGTGCCAGCATCGACCCTCGTTACGAGCAGTACTTC. Protein: CASIDPRYEQYF.

This clonotype was detected a few times. This CDR3 is CASSQPNLGPGFF. The CDR3 coding sequence is TGCGCCAGCAGCCAGCCTAACTTGGGCCCGGGGTTCTTC. This rearrangement joins TRBV4-1 to TRBJ2-1; D is ambiguous. Deletions cut 3 bases from V and 15 bases from J, with 18 bases between. CDR1 and CDR2 (germline): MGHRA, YSYEKL. The CDR3 covers 13 residues.

The chain has TRBV5-1 and TRBJ1-1, with 9 bases aligning to TRBD1. Trimming cost V 7 bases and J 5 bases; bases outside gene matches: 9. The germline CDR1 and CDR2 sequences are SGHRS and YFSETQ. This CDR3 contains 14 residues. CDR3 DNA sequence: TGCGCCAGCCACCTGACAGGGGGTATGACTGAAGCTTTCTTT. Translation: CASHLTGGMTEAFF.

This clonotype was observed a few times. The rearrangement links TRBV6-5 to TRBJ2-6; either TRBD1 or TRBD2 may supply D (5 bases each). V lost 3 bases and J 0 bases, leaving 15 bases between the germline ends. In germline, CDR1 is MNHEY, CDR2 SVGAGI. The CDR3 runs to 18 residues. This CDR3 is CASSYLAGSTSGANVLTF. The CDR3 coding sequence is TGTGCCAGCAGTTATCTGGCAGGGAGTACCTCTGGGGCCAACGTCCTGACTTTC.

In this sample, this clonotype turned up a few times. The V gene is TRBV2, the J gene TRBJ2-3; 8 positions match TRBD2. V lost 7 bases, J lost 9 bases, and 12 bases stayed unmatched. This CDR3 is 14 amino acids long. Looked up from germline, CDR1 is SNHLY and CDR2 is FYNNEI. The CDR3, as DNA: TGTGCCAGCACTCGCCCAGCGGGGGACGCAACGCAGTATTTT. It translates to CASTRPAGDATQYF.

V gene TRBV4-1 combines with J gene TRBJ2-4; D is perhaps TRBD1 (6 bases). The CDR3 is 14 residues long. V was shortened by 3 bases and J by 0 bases, with 6 bases between the two germline ends. Germline CDR1 MGHRA, CDR2 YSYEKL. DNA of the CDR3: TGCGCCAGCAGCCAGGGACAAGCCAAAAACATTCAGTACTTC. This sequence encodes CASSQGQAKNIQYF.

This chain uses TRBV20-1 with TRBJ1-5; D may be TRBD1 (5 bases). CDR1 DFQATT and CDR2 SNEGSKA come from the germline V gene (reference sequence). The CDR3 has 14 amino acids. V gave up 3 bases and J gave up 3 bases, with 12 bases separating them. CDR3 sequence reads: CSARQGGFNQPQHF. The CDR3 bases are TGCAGTGCTAGGCAGGGCGGGTTCAATCAGCCCCAGCATTTT.

This clonotype was counted a few times. The V call is TRBV10-3, the J call TRBJ2-3; TRBD2 is a possible D gene (6 bases). CDR3 length equals 15 residues. V lost 6 bases and J 0 bases, leaving 13 bases between the germline ends. Germline V gene data show CDR1 as ENHRY and CDR2 as SYGVKD. The CDR3 region has the DNA TGTGCCATCAGCGGGGAGGCAGCTAGCACAGATACGCAGTATTTT. This gives the protein CAISGEAASTDTQYF.

This clonotype has a handful of counts. The genes are TRBV20-1 and TRBJ2-2, with 8 bases lining up with TRBD1. The CDR3 is made up of 18 amino acids. Germline CDR1 is DFQATT and CDR2 is SNEGSKA (reference sequence). J was trimmed by 5 bases and V by 1 base; bases with no gene match: 15. The CDR3 nucleotides read TGCAGTGCTAGAGGCTTAAAATTGGCAGGGGGCCGGACCGGGGAGCTGTTTTTT. Translating gives CSARGLKLAGGRTGELFF.

The rearrangement joins TRBV10-3 to TRBJ1-5; a weak D match, TRBD1 (5 bases). Germline CDR1 reads ENHRY; CDR2 reads SYGVKD. This CDR3 has 14 amino acids. Trimming removed 3 bases from V and 6 bases from J, with 12 bases in between. The CDR3 loop is CAISDMGGVQPQHF. The CDR3 DNA follows: TGTGCCATCAGTGACATGGGGGGGGTTCAGCCCCAGCATTTT.

The chain couples TRBV4-1 to TRBJ2-7; unclear D gene. CDR3 length: 15 residues. The germline gives CDR1 MGHRA, CDR2 YSYEKL. V lost 4 bases, J lost 3 bases, and 16 bases lay in between. The CDR3: CASSLGPQVLYEQYF. In DNA, the CDR3 is TGCGCCAGCAGCCTCGGGCCCCAGGTCCTCTACGAGCAGTACTTC.

The chain has TRBV29-1 and TRBJ2-5, with 11 bases fitting TRBD2. V lost 2 bases, J lost 5 bases, and 4 bases stayed unmatched. In germline, CDR1 is SQVTM, CDR2 ANQGSEA. This CDR3 spans 14 amino acids. For the CDR3, the DNA is TGCAGCGTTGAAACTAGCGGGGGACGGGAGACCCAGTACTTC. Residues: CSVETSGGRETQYF.

This clonotype was seen a handful of times. The rearrangement uses TRBV5-5 and TRBJ1-1; D unclear. The germline V and J ends were trimmed by 2 bases and 0 bases, with 8 bases remaining between them. Germline V gives CDR1 SGHKS, CDR2 YYEKEE (reference sequence). This CDR3 spans 14 amino acids. The CDR3 is CASSFHDMNTEAFF. The DNA for the CDR3 is TGTGCCAGCAGCTTCCACGACATGAACACTGAAGCTTTCTTT. The full variable domain, completed using reference TRBV5-5 and TRBJ1-1, is DAGVTQSPTHLIKTRGQQVTLRCSPISGHKSVSWYQQVLGQGPQFIFQYYEKEERGRGNFPDRFSARQFPNYSSELNVNALLLGDSALYLCASSFHDMNTEAFFGQGTRLTVV.